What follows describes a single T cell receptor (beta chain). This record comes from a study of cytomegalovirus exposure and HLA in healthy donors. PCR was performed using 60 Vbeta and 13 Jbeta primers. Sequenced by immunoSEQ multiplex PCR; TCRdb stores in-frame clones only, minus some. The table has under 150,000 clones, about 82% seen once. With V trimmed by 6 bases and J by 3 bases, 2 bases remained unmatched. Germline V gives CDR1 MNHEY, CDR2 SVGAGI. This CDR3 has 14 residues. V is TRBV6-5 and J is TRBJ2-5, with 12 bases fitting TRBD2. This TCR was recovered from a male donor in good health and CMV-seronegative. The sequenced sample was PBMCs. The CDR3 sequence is CASRASGGEETQYF. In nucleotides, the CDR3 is TGTGCCAGCAGGGCTAGCGGGGGGGAAGAGACCCAGTACTTC.